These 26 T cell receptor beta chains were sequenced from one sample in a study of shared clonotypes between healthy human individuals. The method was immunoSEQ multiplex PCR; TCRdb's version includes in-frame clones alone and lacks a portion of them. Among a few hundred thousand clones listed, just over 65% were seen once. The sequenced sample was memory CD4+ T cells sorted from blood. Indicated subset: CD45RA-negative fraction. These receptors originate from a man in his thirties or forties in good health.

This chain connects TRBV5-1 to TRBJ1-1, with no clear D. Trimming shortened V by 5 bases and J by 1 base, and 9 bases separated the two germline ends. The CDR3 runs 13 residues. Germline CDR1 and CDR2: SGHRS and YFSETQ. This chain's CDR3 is CASRIQSNTEAFF. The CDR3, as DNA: TGCGCCAGCAGAATACAGTCGAACACTGAAGCTTTCTTT.

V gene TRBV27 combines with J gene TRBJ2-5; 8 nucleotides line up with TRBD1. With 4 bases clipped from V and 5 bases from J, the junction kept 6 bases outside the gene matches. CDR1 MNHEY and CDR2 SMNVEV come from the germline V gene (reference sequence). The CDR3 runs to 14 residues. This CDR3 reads CASSYGQGSETQYF. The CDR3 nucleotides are TGTGCCAGCAGTTACGGACAGGGTTCGGAGACCCAGTACTTC.

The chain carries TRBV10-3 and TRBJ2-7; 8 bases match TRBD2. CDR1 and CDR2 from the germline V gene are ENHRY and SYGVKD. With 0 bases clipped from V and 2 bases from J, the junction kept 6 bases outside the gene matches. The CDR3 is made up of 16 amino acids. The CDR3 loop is CAISESLAGGPYEQYF. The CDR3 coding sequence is TGTGCCATCAGTGAGTCGCTCGCGGGAGGACCCTACGAGCAGTACTTC.

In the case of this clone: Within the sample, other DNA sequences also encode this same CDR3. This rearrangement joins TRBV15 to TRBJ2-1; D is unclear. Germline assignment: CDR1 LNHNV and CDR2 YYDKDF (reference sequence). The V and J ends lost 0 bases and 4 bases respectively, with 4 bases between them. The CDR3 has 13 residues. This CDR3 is CATSRDAYNEQFF. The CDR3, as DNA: TGTGCCACCAGCAGAGACGCGTACAATGAGCAGTTCTTC.

CDR3 bases: TGCGCCAGCCAGTTAGCGGGGGACAATGAGCAGTTCTTC. Protein product: CASQLAGDNEQFF. V is TRBV5-1 and J is TRBJ2-1; 9 positions agree with TRBD2. The V gene's germline CDR1 is SGHRS and CDR2 YFSETQ. V was pared by 7 bases and J by 5 bases, with 4 bases of the junction left unmatched. The CDR3 is made up of 13 amino acids.

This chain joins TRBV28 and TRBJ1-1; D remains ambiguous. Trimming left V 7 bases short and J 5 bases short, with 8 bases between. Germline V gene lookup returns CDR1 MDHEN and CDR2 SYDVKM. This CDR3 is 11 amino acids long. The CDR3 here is CASKMGTEAFF. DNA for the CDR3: TGTGCCAGCAAAATGGGGACTGAAGCTTTCTTT.

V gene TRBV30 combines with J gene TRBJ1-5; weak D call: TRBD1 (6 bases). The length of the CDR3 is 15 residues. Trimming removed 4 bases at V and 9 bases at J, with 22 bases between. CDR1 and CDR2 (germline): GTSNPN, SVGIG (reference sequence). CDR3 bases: TGTGCCTGGAAAGTCCAGGGGACACGGGTAGGGCCCCAGCATTTT. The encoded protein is CAWKVQGTRVGPQHF.

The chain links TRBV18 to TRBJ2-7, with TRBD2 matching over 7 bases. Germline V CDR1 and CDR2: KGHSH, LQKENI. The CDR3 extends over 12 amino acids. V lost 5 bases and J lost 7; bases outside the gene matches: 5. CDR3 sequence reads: CASSTTAGEQYF. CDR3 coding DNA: TGTGCCAGCTCAACGACAGCGGGGGAGCAGTACTTC.

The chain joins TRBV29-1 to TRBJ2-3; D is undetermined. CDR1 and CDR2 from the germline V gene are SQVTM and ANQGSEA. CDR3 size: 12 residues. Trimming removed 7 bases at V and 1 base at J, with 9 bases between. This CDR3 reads CSGDLGTDTQYF. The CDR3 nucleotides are TGCAGCGGCGACCTGGGCACAGATACGCAGTATTTT.

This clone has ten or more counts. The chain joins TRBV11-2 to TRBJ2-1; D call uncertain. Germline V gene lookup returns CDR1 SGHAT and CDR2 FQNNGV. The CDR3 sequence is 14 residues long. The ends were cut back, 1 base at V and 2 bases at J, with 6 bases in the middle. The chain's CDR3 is CASSLAATYNEQFF. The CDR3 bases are TGTGCCAGCAGCTTAGCGGCCACCTACAATGAGCAGTTCTTC.

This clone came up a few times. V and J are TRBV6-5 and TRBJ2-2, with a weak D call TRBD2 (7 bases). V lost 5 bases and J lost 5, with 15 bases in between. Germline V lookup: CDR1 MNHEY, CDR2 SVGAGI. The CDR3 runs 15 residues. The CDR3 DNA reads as TGTGCCAGCAGTCTCCTCGGGGGGCGTACCGGGGAGCTGTTTTTT. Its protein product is CASSLLGGRTGELFF.

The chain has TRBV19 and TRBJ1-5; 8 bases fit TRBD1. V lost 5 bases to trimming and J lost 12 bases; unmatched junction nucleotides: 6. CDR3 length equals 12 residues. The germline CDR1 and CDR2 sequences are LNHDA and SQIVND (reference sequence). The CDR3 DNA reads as TGTGCCAGTAGTGGCAGGACAGGGATCCAGCATTTT. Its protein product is CASSGRTGIQHF.

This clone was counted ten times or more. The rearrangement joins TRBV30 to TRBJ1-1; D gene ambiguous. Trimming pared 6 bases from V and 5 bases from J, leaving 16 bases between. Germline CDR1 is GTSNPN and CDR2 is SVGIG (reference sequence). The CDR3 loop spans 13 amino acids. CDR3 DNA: TGTGCCTGCCGCCCTCGTAGGGAAACTGAAGCTTTCTTT. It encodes CACRPRRETEAFF.

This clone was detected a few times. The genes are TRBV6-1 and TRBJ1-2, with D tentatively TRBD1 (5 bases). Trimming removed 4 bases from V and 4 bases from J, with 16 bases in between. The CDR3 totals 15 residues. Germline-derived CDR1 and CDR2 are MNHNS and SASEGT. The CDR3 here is CASSGDLSSGYGYTF. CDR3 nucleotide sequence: TGTGCCAGCAGTGGGGACCTCAGCAGCGGCTATGGCTACACCTTC.

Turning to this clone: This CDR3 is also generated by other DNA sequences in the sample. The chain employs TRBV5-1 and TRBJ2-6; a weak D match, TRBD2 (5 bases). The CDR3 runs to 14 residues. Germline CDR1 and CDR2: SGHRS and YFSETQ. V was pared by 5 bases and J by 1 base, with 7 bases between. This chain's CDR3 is CASRDSSGANVLTF. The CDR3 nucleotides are TGCGCCAGCAGGGACTCGTCTGGGGCCAACGTCCTGACTTTC.

The CDR3 spells CASSMGGLAGFPDTQYF. DNA of the CDR3: TGTGCCAGTAGTATGGGTGGACTAGCGGGATTCCCAGATACGCAGTATTTT. The V gene is TRBV19, the J gene TRBJ2-3; 12 bases map to TRBD2. The CDR3 sequence is 17 residues long. The V gene end was trimmed by 3 bases and the J gene end by 4 bases; junction bases not matched to a gene: 8. Germline loops: CDR1 LNHDA, CDR2 SQIVND (reference sequence). The complete variable domain, with remaining parts taken from reference TRBV19 and TRBJ2-3, reads DGGITQSPKYLFRKEGQNVTLSCEQNLNHDAMYWYRQDPGQGLRLIYYSQIVNDFQKGDIAEGYSVSREKKESFPLTVTSAQKNPTAFYLCASSMGGLAGFPDTQYFGPGTRLTVL.

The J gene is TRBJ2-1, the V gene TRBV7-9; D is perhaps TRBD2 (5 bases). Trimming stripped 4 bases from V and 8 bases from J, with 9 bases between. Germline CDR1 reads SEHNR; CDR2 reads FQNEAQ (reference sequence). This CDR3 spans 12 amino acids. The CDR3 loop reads CASSSREYEQFF. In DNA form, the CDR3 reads TGTGCCAGCAGCTCTAGGGAGTATGAGCAGTTCTTC. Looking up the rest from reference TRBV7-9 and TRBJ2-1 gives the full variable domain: DTGVSQNPRHKITKRGQNVTFRCDPISEHNRLYWYRQTLGQGPEFLTYFQNEAQLEKSRLLSDRFSAERPKGSFSTLEIQRTEQGDSAMYLCASSSREYEQFFGPGTRLTVL.

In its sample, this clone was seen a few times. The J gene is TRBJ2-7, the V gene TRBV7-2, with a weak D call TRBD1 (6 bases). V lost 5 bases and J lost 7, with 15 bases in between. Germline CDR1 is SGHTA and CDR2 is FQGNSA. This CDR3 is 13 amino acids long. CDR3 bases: TGTGCCAGCAGCCCAGGGACAAGAAGGGAGCAGTACTTC. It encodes CASSPGTRREQYF.

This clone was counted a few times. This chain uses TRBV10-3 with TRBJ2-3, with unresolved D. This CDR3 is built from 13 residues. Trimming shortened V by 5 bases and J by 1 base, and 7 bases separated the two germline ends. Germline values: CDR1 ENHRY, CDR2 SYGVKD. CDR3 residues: CAISYPGTDTQYF. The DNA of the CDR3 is TGTGCCATCAGTTATCCGGGCACAGATACGCAGTATTTT.

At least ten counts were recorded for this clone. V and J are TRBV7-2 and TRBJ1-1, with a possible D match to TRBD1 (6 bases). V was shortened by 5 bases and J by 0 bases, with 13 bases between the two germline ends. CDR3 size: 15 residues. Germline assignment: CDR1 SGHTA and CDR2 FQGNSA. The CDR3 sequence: CASSQKQGVNTEAFF. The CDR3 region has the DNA TGTGCCAGCAGCCAAAAACAGGGAGTGAACACTGAAGCTTTCTTT.

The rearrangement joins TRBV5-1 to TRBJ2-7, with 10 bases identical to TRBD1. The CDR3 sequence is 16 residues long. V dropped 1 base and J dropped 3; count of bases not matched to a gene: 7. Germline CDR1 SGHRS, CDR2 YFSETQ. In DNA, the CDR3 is TGCGCCAGCAGCTTGACCGGGACAGGGGTTCGCTACGAGCAGTACTTC. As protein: CASSLTGTGVRYEQYF.

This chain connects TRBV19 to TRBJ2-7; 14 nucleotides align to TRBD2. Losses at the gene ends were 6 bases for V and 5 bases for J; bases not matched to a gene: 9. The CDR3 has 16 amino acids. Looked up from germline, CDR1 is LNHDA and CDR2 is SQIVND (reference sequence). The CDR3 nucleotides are TGTGCCAGTAGCCCCGCCGGACTAGCGGGAGGCCACGAGCAGTACTTC. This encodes CASSPAGLAGGHEQYF. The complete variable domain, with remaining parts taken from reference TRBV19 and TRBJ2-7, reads DGGITQSPKYLFRKEGQNVTLSCEQNLNHDAMYWYRQDPGQGLRLIYYSQIVNDFQKGDIAEGYSVSREKKESFPLTVTSAQKNPTAFYLCASSPAGLAGGHEQYFGPGTRLTVT.

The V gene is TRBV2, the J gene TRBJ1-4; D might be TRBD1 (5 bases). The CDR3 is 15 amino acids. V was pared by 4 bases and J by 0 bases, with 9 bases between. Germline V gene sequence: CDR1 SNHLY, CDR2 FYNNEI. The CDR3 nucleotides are TGTGCCAGCAGTGGGGCCAGGGCAACTAATGAAAAACTGTTTTTT. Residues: CASSGARATNEKLFF.

The DNA of the CDR3 is TGTGCCAGCAGCCCCGCGCCGACTAGCGATGAGCAGTTCTTC. Its protein product is CASSPAPTSDEQFF. The V and J genes are TRBV7-3 and TRBJ2-1; 8 nucleotides agree with TRBD2. This CDR3 region has 14 residues. CDR1 and CDR2 (germline): SGHTA, FQGTGA. J was trimmed by 8 bases and V by 5 bases; bases with no gene match: 8.

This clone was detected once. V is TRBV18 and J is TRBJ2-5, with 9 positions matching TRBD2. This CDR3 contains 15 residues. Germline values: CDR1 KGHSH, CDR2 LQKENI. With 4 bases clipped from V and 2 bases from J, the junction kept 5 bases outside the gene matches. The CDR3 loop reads CASSRGLAWQETQYF. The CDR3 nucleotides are TGTGCCAGCTCACGAGGACTAGCGTGGCAAGAGACCCAGTACTTC.

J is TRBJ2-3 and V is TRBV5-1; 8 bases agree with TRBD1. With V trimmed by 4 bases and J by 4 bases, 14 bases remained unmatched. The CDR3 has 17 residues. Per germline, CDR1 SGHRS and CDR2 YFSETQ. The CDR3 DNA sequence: TGCGCCAGCAGCATAGGACAGGGCTTGCGGATGGCAGATACGCAGTATTTT. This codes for CASSIGQGLRMADTQYF.